Listed here are 26 T cell receptor beta chains from one sample, sequenced in a study of CDR3 diversity in severe acne. Each CDR3 protein gets one entry after TCRdb re-called the PCR reads with MiXCR. Altogether some 84,000 distinct CDR3 sequences are present, 45% to 55% being singletons, with the ten largest covering 10%. The sequencing sample was made of blood. These TCRs come from a male donor in good health, serving as a control.

Of note for this clonotype: At one of its ends the junction is not consistent with the germline gene, which may arise from a read error. This chain links TRBV6-6 with TRBJ2-1; 7 nucleotides align to TRBD2. Germline lookup yields CDR1 MNHNY and CDR2 SVGAGI (reference sequence). The CDR3 loop spans 14 amino acids. The CDR3 bases are TGTGCCAGCAGTTACGGGGGGGTGAGCAATCAGCAGTTCTTC. Amino acid sequence: CASSYGGVSNQQFF.

The rearrangement uses TRBV20-1 and TRBJ1-1; 7 nucleotides match TRBD1. V lost 1 base and J lost 1; bases outside the gene matches: 3. Germline V gene data show CDR1 as DFQATT and CDR2 as SNEGSKA (reference sequence). The CDR3 length is 14 residues. The DNA of the CDR3 is TGCAGTGCTAGAGCTGGGACAGCGAACACTGAAGCTTTCTTT. This codes for CSARAGTANTEAFF.

This clonotype was seen a handful of times. The V and J genes are TRBV25-1 and TRBJ1-3; tentatively, D is TRBD1 (5 bases). This CDR3 is 16 amino acids long. V lost 5 bases and J 7 bases, leaving 21 bases between the germline ends. From germline, CDR1 is MGHDK and CDR2 SYGVNS. CDR3 sequence reads: CASSLASGQGPNTIYF. The CDR3 nucleotides are TGTGCCAGCAGTTTAGCTTCGGGTCAGGGACCGAACACCATATATTTT.

This clonotype was seen many times. This rearrangement joins TRBV15 to TRBJ2-2; 9 positions match TRBD2. The V gene end was trimmed by 0 bases and the J gene end by 1 base; junction bases not matched to a gene: 0. The CDR3 runs to 16 residues. Germline values: CDR1 LNHNV, CDR2 YYDKDF (reference sequence). DNA for the CDR3: TGTGCCACCAGCAGAGATAGCGGGGGGAACACCGGGGAGCTGTTTTTT. Translated, it gives CATSRDSGGNTGELFF. The full variable domain, in which reference TRBV15 and TRBJ2-2 provide the parts outside the CDR3, is DAMVIQNPRYQVTQFGKPVTLSCSQTLNHNVMYWYQQKSSQAPKLLFHYYDKDFNNEADTPDNFQSRRPNTSFCFLDIRSPGLGDTAMYLCATSRDSGGNTGELFFGEGSRLTVL.

A note on this clonotype: Its ends do not fully match the called genes, so a read error is possible. This chain links TRBV10-3 with TRBJ1-4, with a tentative D call TRBD1 (6 bases). Germline CDR1 ENHRY, CDR2 SYGVKD. The CDR3 loop spans 9 amino acids. CDR3 coding DNA: TGTGCCATCAGGCCAGGGGAGGTTTTT. Its translation is CAIRPGEVF.

About this clonotype: Compared with germline, one end of the junction differs, possibly owing to a read error. V and J are TRBV15 and TRBJ1-1; D remains unclear. CDR1 is LNHNV and CDR2 is YYDKDF in the germline V gene (reference sequence). The CDR3 consists of 12 residues. The CDR3: CATGRPGTEAFF. CDR3 coding DNA: TGTGCCACCGGCAGGCCGGGAACTGAAGCTTTCTTT.

This clonotype has a single count. Sequence at one end of the junction differs from germline and may be a read error. The rearrangement links TRBV7-2 to TRBJ2-7; D may be TRBD1 or TRBD2 (5 bases each). CDR1 SGHTA and CDR2 FQGNSA come from the germline V gene. The CDR3 has 14 amino acids. The CDR3 sequence: CASGLDYGTDEQYF. The CDR3, as DNA: TGTGCCAGCGGCTTAGATTACGGGACGGACGAGCAGTACTTC.

The chain joins TRBV5-1 to TRBJ1-4; 7 nucleotides line up with TRBD1. CDR3 length: 13 amino acids. Germline V CDR1 and CDR2: SGHRS, YFSETQ. V lost 7 bases to trimming and J lost 8 bases; unmatched junction nucleotides: 8. In DNA, the CDR3 is TGCGCCAGCGGAACAGGGGAAGGCGAAAAACTGTTTTTT. Translated, it gives CASGTGEGEKLFF.

About this clonotype: A much larger clone differs from this one at a single base, so this may be a read error. The J gene is TRBJ2-1, the V gene TRBV6-6, with D tentatively TRBD1 (5 bases). Germline-derived CDR1 and CDR2 are MNHNY and SVGAGI (reference sequence). CDR3 length: 15 residues. The CDR3 nucleotides read TGTGCCTGCAGTTACGAGCGCCCAGGGCTGAATGAGCAGTTCTTC. Residues: CACSYERPGLNEQFF.

The rearrangement links TRBV24-1 to TRBJ2-7, with a possible D match to TRBD2 (5 bases). The CDR3 runs to 13 residues. From germline, CDR1 is KGHDR and CDR2 SFDVKD. With 6 bases removed from V and 2 bases from J, the gap between germline ends came to 10 bases. The CDR3 DNA reads TGTGCCACCAGTTCAAGCGGAACCTACGAGCAGTACTTC. Amino acids: CATSSSGTYEQYF.

V and J are TRBV9 and TRBJ2-7, with a weak D call TRBD2 (6 bases). Judging by the DNA end, TRBJ2-1 fits better; the J call may be wrong. Germline V gene lookup returns CDR1 SGDLS and CDR2 YYNGEE. CDR3 length: 12 amino acids. The CDR3 is CASSATGGEQFF. The CDR3 coding sequence is TGTGCCAGCAGCGCGACCGGGGGTGAGCAGTTCTTC.

This clonotype was seen repeatedly, ten times or more. This chain uses TRBV24-1 with TRBJ1-4; 7 bases map to TRBD1. Germline-derived CDR1 and CDR2 are KGHDR and SFDVKD. V lost 3 bases and J lost 8; bases outside the gene matches: 8. The CDR3 covers 15 residues. CDR3 sequence (DNA): TGTGCCACCAGTGATACGCGACAGGGCGGCGAAAAACTGTTTTTT. This encodes CATSDTRQGGEKLFF.

The chain joins TRBV28 to TRBJ2-1, with TRBD1 identical over 7 bases. V lost 6 bases to trimming and J lost 5 bases; unmatched junction nucleotides: 1. This CDR3 is 12 amino acids long. The germline CDR1 and CDR2 sequences are MDHEN and SYDVKM. The CDR3 sequence is CASRGTDNEQFF. CDR3 coding DNA: TGTGCCAGCAGGGGGACAGACAATGAGCAGTTCTTC.

The chain carries TRBV25-1 and TRBJ2-1; tentative D call: TRBD1 (6 bases). Germline loops: CDR1 MGHDK, CDR2 SYGVNS. The CDR3 spans 14 residues. Trimming took 4 bases from V and 2 from J, leaving 9 bases between them. The CDR3 coding sequence is TGTGCCAGCAGTGGAGGGGGAGCCTACAATGAGCAGTTCTTC. It specifies CASSGGGAYNEQFF. The variable domain in full, completed from reference TRBV25-1 and TRBJ2-1, reads EADIYQTPRYLVIGTGKKITLECSQTMGHDKMYWYQQDPGMELHLIHYSYGVNSTEKGDLSSESTVSRIRTEHFPLTLESARPSHTSQYLCASSGGGAYNEQFFGPGTRLTVL.

The chain couples TRBV20-1 to TRBJ1-1, with TRBD1 matching 10 bases. The V gene end was trimmed by 5 bases and the J gene end by 4 bases; junction bases not matched to a gene: 4. The CDR3 extends over 13 amino acids. Germline CDR1 is DFQATT and CDR2 is SNEGSKA (reference sequence). CDR3 coding DNA: TGCAGTGCTGGGGACAGGGGACCCACTGAAGCTTTCTTT. This codes for CSAGDRGPTEAFF.

The chain couples TRBV19 to TRBJ1-1, with D possibly TRBD1 on 6 matching bases. There are 15 residues in the CDR3. Germline CDR1 is LNHDA and CDR2 is SQIVND (reference sequence). V lost 2 bases and J lost 7, with 17 bases in between. In DNA, the CDR3 is TGTGCCAGTAGTATACCCGGGGGCACTTCTCTTGAAGCTTTCTTT. Translating it yields CASSIPGGTSLEAFF. Full variable domain (missing parts from reference TRBV19 and TRBJ1-1): DGGITQSPKYLFRKEGQNVTLSCEQNLNHDAMYWYRQDPGQGLRLIYYSQIVNDFQKGDIAEGYSVSREKKESFPLTVTSAQKNPTAFYLCASSIPGGTSLEAFFGQGTRLTVV.

The V call is TRBV5-5, the J call TRBJ1-4, with D possibly matching TRBD1 (6 bases). V gave up 2 bases and J gave up 7 bases, with 21 bases separating them. CDR1 is SGHKS and CDR2 is YYEKEE in the germline V gene (reference sequence). The CDR3 length is 17 residues. The CDR3 protein is CASSFGGQSSGSEKLFF. The CDR3 DNA follows: TGTGCCAGCAGCTTCGGGGGCCAGAGCAGTGGCAGTGAAAAACTGTTTTTT.

As for this clonotype: Since no conserved phenylalanine or tryptophan closes the CDR3, a read error is the likely cause. The chain employs TRBV5-1 and TRBJ2-7, with TRBD2 identical over 7 bases. The germline gives CDR1 SGHRS, CDR2 YFSETQ. The CDR3 is 12 residues long. The CDR3: CASSATSDEQYL. The CDR3, as DNA: TGTGCCAGCAGCGCAACTAGCGACGAGCAGTACCTC.

This clonotype showed up just a few times. The gene calls are TRBV5-1 and TRBJ2-7, with 11 bases lining up with TRBD2. The junction had 3 bases not matched to a gene; V was cut back by 4 bases and J by 3 bases. The CDR3 sequence is 14 residues long. Germline V gene sequence: CDR1 SGHRS, CDR2 YFSETQ. The CDR3 region is CASSAGTSGYEQYF. In DNA, the CDR3 is TGCGCCAGCAGCGCCGGGACTAGCGGCTACGAGCAGTACTTC.

CDR3 sequence: CASTLGGRSDEKLFF. The CDR3, as DNA: TGTGCCAGCACCTTAGGAGGGAGGAGTGATGAAAAACTGTTTTTT. This rearrangement joins TRBV6-1 to TRBJ1-4; the D is unclear. The CDR3 extends over 15 amino acids. The V end was cut by 7 bases, the J end by 6 bases, with 18 bases between. Germline CDR1 reads MNHNS; CDR2 reads SASEGT.

This sequence joins TRBV5-1 and TRBJ2-2; D is undetermined. From germline, CDR1 is SGHRS and CDR2 YFSETQ. The germline V and J ends were trimmed by 5 bases and 2 bases, with 13 bases remaining between them. The CDR3 contains 15 residues. CDR3 nucleotide sequence: TGCGCCAGCAGTTGCGGACCACTTAACACCGGGGAGCTGTTTTTT. Translating gives CASSCGPLNTGELFF.

The chain carries TRBV9 and TRBJ1-3; maybe TRBD1 (5 bases). Germline assignment: CDR1 SGDLS and CDR2 YYNGEE. With 3 bases removed from V and 8 bases from J, the gap between germline ends came to 12 bases. The CDR3 has 13 amino acids. As DNA, the CDR3 is TGTGCCAGCAGCGCCGGAGGGGAAGACACCATATATTTT. Protein product: CASSAGGEDTIYF.

The CDR3 here is CASTWTGVDTEAFF. In nucleotides, the CDR3 is TGTGCCAGCACCTGGACAGGGGTCGACACTGAAGCTTTCTTT. The chain is built from TRBV7-8 and TRBJ1-1, with 9 positions matching TRBD1. This CDR3 contains 14 residues. Germline lookup yields CDR1 SGHVS and CDR2 FQNEAQ. The V and J ends lost 7 bases and 3 bases, in that order; junction bases with no gene match: 6.

The chain employs TRBV6-4 and TRBJ2-2; 8 bases are shared with TRBD1. Trimming took 3 bases from V and 11 from J; bases not matched to a gene: 8. The CDR3 length is 14 residues. CDR1 MRHNA and CDR2 SNTAGT come from the germline V gene. Written as DNA, the CDR3 is TGTGCCAGCAGTGAACAGGGGGAACACAATGAGCTGTTTTTT. This encodes CASSEQGEHNELFF.

This clonotype was observed at least ten times. This chain links TRBV2 with TRBJ1-2; D remains unclear. CDR1 and CDR2 from the germline V gene are SNHLY and FYNNEI. This CDR3 spans 11 amino acids. Trimming took off 8 bases at V and 7 bases at J, with 11 bases between the two ends. The CDR3: CASSEEGGYTF. The CDR3 nucleotides are TGTGCCAGCTCGGAGGAAGGTGGCTACACCTTC.

J is TRBJ2-7 and V is TRBV15; 9 bases agree with TRBD1. V lost 4 bases, J lost 6 bases, and 10 bases stayed unmatched. Germline V CDR1 and CDR2: LNHNV, YYDKDF (reference sequence). This CDR3 is built from 15 residues. The CDR3 DNA reads TGTGCCACCAGCACCCTGGGGACAGGGACGATCGAGCAGTACTTC. It translates to CATSTLGTGTIEQYF.